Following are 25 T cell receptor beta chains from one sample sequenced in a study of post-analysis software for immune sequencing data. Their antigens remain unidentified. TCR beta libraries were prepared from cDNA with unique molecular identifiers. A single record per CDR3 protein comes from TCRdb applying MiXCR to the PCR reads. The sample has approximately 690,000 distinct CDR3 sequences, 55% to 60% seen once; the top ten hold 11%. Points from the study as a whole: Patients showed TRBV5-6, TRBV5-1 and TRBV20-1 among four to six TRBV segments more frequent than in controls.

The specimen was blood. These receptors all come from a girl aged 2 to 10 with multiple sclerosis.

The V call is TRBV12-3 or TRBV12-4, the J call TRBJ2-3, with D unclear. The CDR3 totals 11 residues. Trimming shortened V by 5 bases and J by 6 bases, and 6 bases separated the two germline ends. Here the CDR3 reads CASSAADTQYF. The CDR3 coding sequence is TGTGCCAGCAGTGCCGCGGATACGCAGTATTTT.

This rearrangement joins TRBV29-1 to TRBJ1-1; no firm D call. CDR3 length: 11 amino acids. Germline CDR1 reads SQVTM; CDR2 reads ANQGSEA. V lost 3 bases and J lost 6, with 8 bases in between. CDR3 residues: CSVDFAPEAFF. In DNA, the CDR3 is TGCAGCGTTGACTTTGCGCCTGAAGCTTTCTTT.

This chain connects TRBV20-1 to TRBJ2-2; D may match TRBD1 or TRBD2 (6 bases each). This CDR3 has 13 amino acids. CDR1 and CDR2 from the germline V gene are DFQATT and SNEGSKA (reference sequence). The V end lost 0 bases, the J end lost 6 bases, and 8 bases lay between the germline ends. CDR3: CSARDGGPGELFF. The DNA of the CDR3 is TGCAGTGCTAGAGATGGGGGGCCCGGGGAGCTGTTTTTT.

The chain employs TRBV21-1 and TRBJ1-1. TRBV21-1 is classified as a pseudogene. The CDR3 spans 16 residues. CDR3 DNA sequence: TGTGCCAGCAGCTACGGGCCGAAGGGAGACAACACTGAAGCTTTCTTT. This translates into CASSYGPKGDNTEAFF.

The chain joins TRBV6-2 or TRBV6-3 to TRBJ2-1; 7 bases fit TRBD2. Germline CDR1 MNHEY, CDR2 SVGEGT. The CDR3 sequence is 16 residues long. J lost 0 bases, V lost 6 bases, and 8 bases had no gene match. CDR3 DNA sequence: TGTGCCAGCAGGCCATCGACTAGCCCCTCCTACAATGAGCAGTTCTTC. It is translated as CASRPSTSPSYNEQFF.

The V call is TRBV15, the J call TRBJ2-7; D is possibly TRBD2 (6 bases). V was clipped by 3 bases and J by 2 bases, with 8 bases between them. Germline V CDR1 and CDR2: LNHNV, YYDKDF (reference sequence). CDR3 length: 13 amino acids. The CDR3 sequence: CATSREGPYEQYF. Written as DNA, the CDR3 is TGTGCCACCAGCAGGGAGGGTCCCTACGAGCAGTACTTC.

Written as DNA, the CDR3 is TGTGCCACCAGCAGAGTAAGTTTGGGGACAGTCTCCTACAATGAGCAGTTCTTC. The encoded protein is CATSRVSLGTVSYNEQFF. The chain joins TRBV15 to TRBJ2-1; 7 bases map to TRBD1. CDR1 LNHNV and CDR2 YYDKDF come from the germline V gene (reference sequence). V shed 1 base, J shed 0 bases, and the junction held 9 bases outside the gene matches. The CDR3 covers 18 residues.

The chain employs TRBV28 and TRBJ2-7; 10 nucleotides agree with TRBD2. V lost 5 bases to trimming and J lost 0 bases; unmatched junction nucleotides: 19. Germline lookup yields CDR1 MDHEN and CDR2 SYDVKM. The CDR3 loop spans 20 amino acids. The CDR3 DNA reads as TGTGCCAGCAGTAAAACAGCGCTTACTTTGAGCGGGAGGGCCTCCTACGAGCAGTACTTC. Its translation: CASSKTALTLSGRASYEQYF. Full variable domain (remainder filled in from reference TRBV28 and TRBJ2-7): DVKVTQSSRYLVKRTGEKVFLECVQDMDHENMFWYRQDPGLGLRLIYFSYDVKMKEKGDIPEGYSVSREKKERFSLILESASTNQTSMYLCASSKTALTLSGRASYEQYFGPGTRLTVT.

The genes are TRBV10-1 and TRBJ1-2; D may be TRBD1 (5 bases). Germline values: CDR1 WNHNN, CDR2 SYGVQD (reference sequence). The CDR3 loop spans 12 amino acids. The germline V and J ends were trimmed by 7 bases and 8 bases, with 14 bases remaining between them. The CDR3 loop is CASIWGIVGYTF. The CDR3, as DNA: TGCGCCAGCATCTGGGGCATTGTAGGCTACACCTTC.

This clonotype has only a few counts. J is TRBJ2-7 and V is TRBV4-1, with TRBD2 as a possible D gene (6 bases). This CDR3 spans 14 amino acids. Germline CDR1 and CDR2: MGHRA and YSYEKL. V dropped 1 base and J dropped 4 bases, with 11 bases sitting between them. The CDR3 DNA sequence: TGCGCCAGCAGCCAAGGAGACGGGGGTTACGAGCAGTACTTC. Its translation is CASSQGDGGYEQYF.

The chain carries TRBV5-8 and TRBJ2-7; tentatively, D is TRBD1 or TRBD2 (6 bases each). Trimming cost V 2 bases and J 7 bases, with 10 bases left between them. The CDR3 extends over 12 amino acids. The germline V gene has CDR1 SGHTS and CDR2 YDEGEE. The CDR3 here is CASSFRGLEQYF. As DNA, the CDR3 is TGTGCCAGCAGCTTTCGGGGGCTGGAGCAGTACTTC.

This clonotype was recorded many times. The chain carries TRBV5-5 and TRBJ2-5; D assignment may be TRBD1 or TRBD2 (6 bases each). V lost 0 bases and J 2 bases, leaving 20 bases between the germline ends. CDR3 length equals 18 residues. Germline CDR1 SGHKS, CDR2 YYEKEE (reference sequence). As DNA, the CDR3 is TGTGCCAGCAGCTTGGCACGTAGCGGAGGGGGGAAGCAAGAGACCCAGTACTTC. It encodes CASSLARSGGGKQETQYF.

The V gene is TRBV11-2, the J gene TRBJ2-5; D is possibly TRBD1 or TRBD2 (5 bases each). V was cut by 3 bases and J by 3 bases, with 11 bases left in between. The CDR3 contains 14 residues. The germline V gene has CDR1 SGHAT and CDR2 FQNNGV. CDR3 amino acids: CASSLLVGEETQYF. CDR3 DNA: TGTGCCAGCAGCTTGTTAGTGGGGGAAGAGACCCAGTACTTC.

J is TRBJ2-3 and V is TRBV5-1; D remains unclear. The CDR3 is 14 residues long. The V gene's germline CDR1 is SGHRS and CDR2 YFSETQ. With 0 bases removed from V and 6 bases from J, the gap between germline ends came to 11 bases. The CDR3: CASSLGRTRDTQYF. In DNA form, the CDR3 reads TGCGCCAGCAGCTTGGGACGGACCCGGGATACGCAGTATTTT. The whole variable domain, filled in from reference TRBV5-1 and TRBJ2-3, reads KAGVTQTPRYLIKTRGQQVTLSCSPISGHRSVSWYQQTPGQGLQFLFEYFSETQRNKGNFPGRFSGRQFSNSRSEMNVSTLELGDSALYLCASSLGRTRDTQYFGPGTRLTVL.

The CDR3 DNA sequence: TGTGCCAGCAGCCAAGGACCAGCGGGAGCCAATGAGCAGTTCTTC. Its translation: CASSQGPAGANEQFF. The gene calls are TRBV3-1 and TRBJ2-1; 8 bases match TRBD2. The length of the CDR3 is 15 residues. V lost 1 base, J lost 6 bases, and 5 bases stayed unmatched. Germline V lookup: CDR1 LGHDT, CDR2 YNNKEL (reference sequence).

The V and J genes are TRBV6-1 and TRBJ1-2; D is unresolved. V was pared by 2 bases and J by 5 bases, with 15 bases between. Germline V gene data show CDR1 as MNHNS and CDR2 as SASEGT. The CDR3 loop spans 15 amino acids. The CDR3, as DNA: TGTGCCAGCAGTGAAACTGGGGTCAGGACTTATGGCTACACCTTC. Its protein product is CASSETGVRTYGYTF.

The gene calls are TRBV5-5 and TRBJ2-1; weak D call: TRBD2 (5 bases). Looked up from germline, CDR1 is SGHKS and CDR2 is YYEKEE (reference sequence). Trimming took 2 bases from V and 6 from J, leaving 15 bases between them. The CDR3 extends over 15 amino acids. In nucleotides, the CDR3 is TGTGCCAGCAGCTTTTCTGACTATTTCGGCAATGAGCAGTTCTTC. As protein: CASSFSDYFGNEQFF.

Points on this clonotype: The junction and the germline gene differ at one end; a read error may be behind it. CDR3 region: CASRPGHLNTQAFF. The CDR3 DNA sequence: TGTGCCAGCAGGCCCGGACACTTGAACACTCAAGCTTTCTTT. The chain joins TRBV12-3 or TRBV12-4 to TRBJ1-1, with D possibly matching TRBD1 (5 bases). This CDR3 spans 14 amino acids.

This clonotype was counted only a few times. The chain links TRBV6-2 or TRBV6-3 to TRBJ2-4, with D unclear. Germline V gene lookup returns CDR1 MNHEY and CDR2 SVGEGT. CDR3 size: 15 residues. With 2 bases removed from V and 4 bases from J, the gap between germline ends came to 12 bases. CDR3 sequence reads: CASSYAGRSKNIQYF. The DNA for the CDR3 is TGTGCCAGCAGTTACGCTGGACGGTCAAAAAACATTCAGTACTTC.

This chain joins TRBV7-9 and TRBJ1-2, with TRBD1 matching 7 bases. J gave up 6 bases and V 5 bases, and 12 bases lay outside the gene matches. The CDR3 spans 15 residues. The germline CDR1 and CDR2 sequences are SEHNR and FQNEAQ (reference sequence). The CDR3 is CASSGGQEYGDGYTF. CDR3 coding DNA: TGTGCCAGCAGCGGAGGACAGGAGTATGGGGATGGCTACACCTTC. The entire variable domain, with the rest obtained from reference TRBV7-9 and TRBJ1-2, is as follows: DTGVSQNPRHKITKRGQNVTFRCDPISEHNRLYWYRQTLGQGPEFLTYFQNEAQLEKSRLLSDRFSAERPKGSFSTLEIQRTEQGDSAMYLCASSGGQEYGDGYTFGSGTRLTVV.

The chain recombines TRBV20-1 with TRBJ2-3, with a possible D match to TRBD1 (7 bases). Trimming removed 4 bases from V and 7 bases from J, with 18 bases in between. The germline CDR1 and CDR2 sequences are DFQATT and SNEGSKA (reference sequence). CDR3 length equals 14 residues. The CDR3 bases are TGCAGTGCTACCAGGGGGGCCAGCAGTTATACGCAGTATTTT. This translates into CSATRGASSYTQYF.

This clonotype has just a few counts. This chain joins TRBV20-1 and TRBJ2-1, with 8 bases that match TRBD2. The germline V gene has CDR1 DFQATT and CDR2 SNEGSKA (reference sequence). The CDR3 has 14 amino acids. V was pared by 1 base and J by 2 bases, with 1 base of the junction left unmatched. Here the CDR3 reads CSARGRGAYNEQFF. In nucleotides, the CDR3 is TGCAGTGCTAGAGGGCGGGGGGCCTACAATGAGCAGTTCTTC.

The CDR3 nucleotides read TGTGCCACCGGGGACAGGGGGCGAGATAGCAATCAGCCCCAGCATTTT. Protein product: CATGDRGRDSNQPQHF. The J gene is TRBJ1-5, the V gene TRBV19, with TRBD1 matching over 12 bases. The CDR3 length is 16 residues. Germline V gene lookup returns CDR1 LNHDA and CDR2 SQIVND (reference sequence). V gave up 10 bases and J gave up 0 bases; unmatched junction bases: 7. Looking up the rest from reference TRBV19 and TRBJ1-5 gives the full variable domain: DGGITQSPKYLFRKEGQNVTLSCEQNLNHDAMYWYRQDPGQGLRLIYYSQIVNDFQKGDIAEGYSVSREKKESFPLTVTSAQKNPTAFYLCATGDRGRDSNQPQHFGDGTRLSIL.

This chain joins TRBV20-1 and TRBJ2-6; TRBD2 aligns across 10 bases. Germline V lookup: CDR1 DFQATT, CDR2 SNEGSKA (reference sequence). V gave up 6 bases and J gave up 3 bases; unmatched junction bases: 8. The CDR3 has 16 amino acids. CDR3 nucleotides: TGCAGTGCGCTCCCAGCGGGAGGGCATGGGGCCAACGTCCTGACTTTC. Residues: CSALPAGGHGANVLTF.

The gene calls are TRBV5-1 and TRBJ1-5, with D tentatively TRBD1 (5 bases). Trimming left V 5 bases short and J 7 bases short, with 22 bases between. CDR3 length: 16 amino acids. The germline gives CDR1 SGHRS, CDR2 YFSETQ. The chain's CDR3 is CASSLAGPGSGQPQHF. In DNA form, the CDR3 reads TGCGCCAGCAGTCTCGCGGGGCCAGGGTCAGGGCAGCCCCAGCATTTT. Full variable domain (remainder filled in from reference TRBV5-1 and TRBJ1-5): KAGVTQTPRYLIKTRGQQVTLSCSPISGHRSVSWYQQTPGQGLQFLFEYFSETQRNKGNFPGRFSGRQFSNSRSEMNVSTLELGDSALYLCASSLAGPGSGQPQHFGDGTRLSIL.